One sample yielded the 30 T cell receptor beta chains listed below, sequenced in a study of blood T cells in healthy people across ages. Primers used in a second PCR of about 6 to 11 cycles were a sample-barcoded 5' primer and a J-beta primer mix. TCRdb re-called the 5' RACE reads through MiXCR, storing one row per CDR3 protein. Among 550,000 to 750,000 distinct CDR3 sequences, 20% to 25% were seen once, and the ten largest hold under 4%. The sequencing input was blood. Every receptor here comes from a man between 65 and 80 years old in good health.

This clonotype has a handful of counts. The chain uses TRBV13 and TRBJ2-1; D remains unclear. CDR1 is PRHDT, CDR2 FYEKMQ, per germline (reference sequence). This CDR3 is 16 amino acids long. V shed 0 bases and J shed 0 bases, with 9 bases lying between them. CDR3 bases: TGTGCCAGCAGCTTAGGGGCCGGAAGCTCCTACAATGAGCAGTTCTTC. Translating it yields CASSLGAGSSYNEQFF. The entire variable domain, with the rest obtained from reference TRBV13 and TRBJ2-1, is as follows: AAGVIQSPRHLIKEKRETATLKCYPIPRHDTVYWYQQGPGQDPQFLISFYEKMQSDKGSIPDRFSAQQFSDYHSELNMSSLELGDSALYFCASSLGAGSSYNEQFFGPGTRLTVL.

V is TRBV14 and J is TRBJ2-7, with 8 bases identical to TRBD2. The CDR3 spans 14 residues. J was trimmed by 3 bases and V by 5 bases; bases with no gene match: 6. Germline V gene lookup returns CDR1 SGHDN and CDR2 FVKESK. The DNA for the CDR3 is TGTGCCAGCAGCGAAGCGGGAGATTTCTACGAGCAGTACTTC. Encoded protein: CASSEAGDFYEQYF.

CDR3 nucleotide sequence: TGTGCCAGCAGCCCTAAGGGGGCCTTTTACAATGAGCAGTTCTTC. It encodes CASSPKGAFYNEQFF. The V and J genes are TRBV7-9 and TRBJ2-1; 7 bases match TRBD1. This CDR3 is built from 15 residues. With 5 bases clipped from V and 4 bases from J, the junction kept 8 bases outside the gene matches. Looked up from germline, CDR1 is SEHNR and CDR2 is FQNEAQ (reference sequence).

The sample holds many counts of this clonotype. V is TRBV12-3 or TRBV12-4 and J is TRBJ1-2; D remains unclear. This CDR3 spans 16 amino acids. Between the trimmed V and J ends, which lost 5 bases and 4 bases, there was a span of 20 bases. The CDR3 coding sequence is TGTGCCAGCAGTCCCTCGGACTTTTCCCCCCCCTATGGCTACACCTTC. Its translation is CASSPSDFSPPYGYTF.

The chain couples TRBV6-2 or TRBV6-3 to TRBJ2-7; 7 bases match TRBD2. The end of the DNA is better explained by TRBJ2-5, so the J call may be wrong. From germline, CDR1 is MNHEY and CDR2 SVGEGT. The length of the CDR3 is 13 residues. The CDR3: CASEEGGRKTQYF. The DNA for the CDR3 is TGTGCCAGCGAAGAGGGAGGGCGGAAGACCCAGTACTTC.

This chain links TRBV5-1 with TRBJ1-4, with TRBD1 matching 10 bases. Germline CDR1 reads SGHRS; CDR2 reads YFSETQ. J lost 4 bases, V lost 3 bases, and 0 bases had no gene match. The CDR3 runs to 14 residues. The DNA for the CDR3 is TGCGCCAGCAGCTGGACAGGGGGTAATGAAAAACTGTTTTTT. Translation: CASSWTGGNEKLFF.

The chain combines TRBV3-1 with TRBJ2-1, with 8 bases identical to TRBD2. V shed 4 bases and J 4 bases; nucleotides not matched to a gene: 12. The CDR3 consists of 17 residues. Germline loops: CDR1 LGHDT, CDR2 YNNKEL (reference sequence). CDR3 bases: TGTGCCAGCAGCCCAAGCTGGGGCAGCGGGAGTTACAATGAGCAGTTCTTC. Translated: CASSPSWGSGSYNEQFF.

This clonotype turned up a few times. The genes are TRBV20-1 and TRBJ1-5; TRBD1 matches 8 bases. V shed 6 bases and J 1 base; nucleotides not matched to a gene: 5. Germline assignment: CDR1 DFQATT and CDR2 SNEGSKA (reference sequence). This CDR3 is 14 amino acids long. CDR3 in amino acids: CSANTGGSNQPQHF. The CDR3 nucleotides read TGCAGTGCGAATACAGGGGGGAGCAATCAGCCCCAGCATTTT.

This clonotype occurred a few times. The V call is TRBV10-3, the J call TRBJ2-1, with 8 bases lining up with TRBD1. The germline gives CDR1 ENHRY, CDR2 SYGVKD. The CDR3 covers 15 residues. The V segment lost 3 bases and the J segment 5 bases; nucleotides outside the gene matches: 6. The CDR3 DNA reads TGTGCCATCAGTGAAAAGGACAGGGCGAACAATGAGCAGTTCTTC. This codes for CAISEKDRANNEQFF.

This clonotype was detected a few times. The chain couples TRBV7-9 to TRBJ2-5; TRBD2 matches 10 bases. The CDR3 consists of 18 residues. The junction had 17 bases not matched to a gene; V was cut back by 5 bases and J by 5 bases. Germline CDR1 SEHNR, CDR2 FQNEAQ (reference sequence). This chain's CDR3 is CASSGSPSPGLATETQYF. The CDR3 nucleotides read TGTGCCAGCAGCGGCTCGCCCTCTCCGGGACTAGCGACGGAGACCCAGTACTTC.

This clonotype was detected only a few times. In nucleotides, the CDR3 is TGTGCCAGCAGTGCGCGTACCATCATCGTCAATGAGCAGTTCTTC. This codes for CASSARTIIVNEQFF. The gene calls are TRBV6-2 or TRBV6-3 and TRBJ2-1; D gene uncertain. CDR1 and CDR2 from the germline V gene are MNHEY and SVGEGT. The CDR3 runs to 15 residues. V gave up 5 bases and J gave up 6 bases, with 17 bases separating them.

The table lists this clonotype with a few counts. The CDR3 loop is CASSSYRQGQGANEQFF. CDR3 DNA sequence: TGTGCCAGCAGTTCATATCGTCAGGGACAGGGGGCCAATGAGCAGTTCTTC. J is TRBJ2-5 and V is TRBV6-5, with TRBD1 identical over 12 bases. The better agreement between TRBJ2-1 and the DNA end casts doubt on the J call. The CDR3 extends over 17 amino acids. The germline V gene has CDR1 MNHEY and CDR2 SVGAGI.

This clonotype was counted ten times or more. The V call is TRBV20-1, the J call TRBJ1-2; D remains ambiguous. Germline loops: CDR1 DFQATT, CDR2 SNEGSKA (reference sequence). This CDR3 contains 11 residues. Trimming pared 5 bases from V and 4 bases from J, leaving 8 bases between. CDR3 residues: CSAATVYGYTF. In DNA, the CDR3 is TGCAGTGCTGCGACGGTCTATGGCTACACCTTC.

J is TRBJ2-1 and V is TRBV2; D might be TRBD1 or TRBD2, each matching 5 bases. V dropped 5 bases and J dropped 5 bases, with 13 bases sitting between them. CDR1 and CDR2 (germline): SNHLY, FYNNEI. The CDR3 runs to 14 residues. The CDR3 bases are TGTGCCAGCAGTCCGGGACGATCTCACAATGAGCAGTTCTTC. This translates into CASSPGRSHNEQFF.

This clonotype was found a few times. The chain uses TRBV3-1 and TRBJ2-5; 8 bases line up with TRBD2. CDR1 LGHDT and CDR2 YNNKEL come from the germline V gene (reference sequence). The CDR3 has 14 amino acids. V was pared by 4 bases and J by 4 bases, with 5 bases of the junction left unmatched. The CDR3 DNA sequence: TGTGCCAGCAGCCGCTTAACTAGCGGAGAGACCCAGTACTTC. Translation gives CASSRLTSGETQYF.

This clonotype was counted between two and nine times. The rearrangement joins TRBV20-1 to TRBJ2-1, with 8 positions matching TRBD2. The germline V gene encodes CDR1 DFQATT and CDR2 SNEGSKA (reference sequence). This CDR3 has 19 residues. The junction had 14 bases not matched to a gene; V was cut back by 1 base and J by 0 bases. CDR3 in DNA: TGCAGTGCTAGAGGGGTTGGCGGGAGGTCTTTAAGCTCCTACAATGAGCAGTTCTTC. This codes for CSARGVGGRSLSSYNEQFF.

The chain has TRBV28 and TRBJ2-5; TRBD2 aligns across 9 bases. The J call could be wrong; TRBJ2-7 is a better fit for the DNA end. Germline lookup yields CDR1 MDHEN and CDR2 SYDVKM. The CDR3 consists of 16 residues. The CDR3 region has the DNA TGTGCCAGCCAATCAAACGGGGCTAGCGGGACCTACGAGCAGTACTTC. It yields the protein CASQSNGASGTYEQYF.

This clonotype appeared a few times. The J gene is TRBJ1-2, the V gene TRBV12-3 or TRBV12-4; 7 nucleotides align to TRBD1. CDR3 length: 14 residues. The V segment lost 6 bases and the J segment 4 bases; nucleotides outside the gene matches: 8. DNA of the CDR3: TGTGCCAGCAGCCGGACAGGTTTAGGCTATGGCTACACCTTC. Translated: CASSRTGLGYGYTF.

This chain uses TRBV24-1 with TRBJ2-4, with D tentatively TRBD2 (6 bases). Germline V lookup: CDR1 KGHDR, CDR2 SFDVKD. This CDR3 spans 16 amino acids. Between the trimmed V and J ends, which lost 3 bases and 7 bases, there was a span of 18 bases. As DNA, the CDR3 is TGTGCCACCAGTGATGGACGGACGGCTGGGGGGAACATTCAGTACTTC. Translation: CATSDGRTAGGNIQYF.

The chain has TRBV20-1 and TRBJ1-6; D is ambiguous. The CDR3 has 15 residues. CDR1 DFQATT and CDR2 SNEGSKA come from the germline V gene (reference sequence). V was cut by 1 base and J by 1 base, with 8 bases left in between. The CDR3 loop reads CSARVGESYNSPLHF. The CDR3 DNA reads TGCAGTGCTAGAGTGGGAGAGTCCTATAATTCACCCCTCCACTTT.

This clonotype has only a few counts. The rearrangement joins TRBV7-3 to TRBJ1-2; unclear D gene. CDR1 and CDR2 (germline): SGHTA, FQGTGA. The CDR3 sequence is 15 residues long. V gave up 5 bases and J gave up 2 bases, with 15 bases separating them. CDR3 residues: CASSGTEGLNYGYTF. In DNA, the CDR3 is TGTGCCAGCAGCGGAACGGAAGGGCTGAACTATGGCTACACCTTC.

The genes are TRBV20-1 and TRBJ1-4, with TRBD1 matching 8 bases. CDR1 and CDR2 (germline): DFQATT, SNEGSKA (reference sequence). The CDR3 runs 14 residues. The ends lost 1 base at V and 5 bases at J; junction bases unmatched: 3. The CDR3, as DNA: TGCAGTGCTAGAGGGACAGGGCGAAATGAAAAACTGTTTTTT. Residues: CSARGTGRNEKLFF.

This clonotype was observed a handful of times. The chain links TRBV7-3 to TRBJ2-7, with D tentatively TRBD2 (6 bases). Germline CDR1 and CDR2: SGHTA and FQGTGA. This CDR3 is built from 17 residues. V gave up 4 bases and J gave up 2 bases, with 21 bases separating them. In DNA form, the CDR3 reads TGTGCCAGCAGCTCCATTTACGGTAGCGGTTCTCCCTACGAGCAGTACTTC. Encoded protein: CASSSIYGSGSPYEQYF.

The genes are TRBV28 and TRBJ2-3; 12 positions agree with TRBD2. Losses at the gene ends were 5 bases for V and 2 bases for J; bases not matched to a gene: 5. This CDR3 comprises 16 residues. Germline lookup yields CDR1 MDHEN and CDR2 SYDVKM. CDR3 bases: TGTGCCAGCAGTGCCGGGACTAGCGGGTTCACAGATACGCAGTATTTT. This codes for CASSAGTSGFTDTQYF.

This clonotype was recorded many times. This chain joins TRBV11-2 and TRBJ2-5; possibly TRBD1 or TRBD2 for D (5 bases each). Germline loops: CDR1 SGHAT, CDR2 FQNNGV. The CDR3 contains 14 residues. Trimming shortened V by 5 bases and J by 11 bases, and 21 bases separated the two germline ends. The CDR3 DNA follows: TGTGCCAGCAGCGGCATTCAGGGTGTTGGGGAGCAGTACTTC. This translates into CASSGIQGVGEQYF.

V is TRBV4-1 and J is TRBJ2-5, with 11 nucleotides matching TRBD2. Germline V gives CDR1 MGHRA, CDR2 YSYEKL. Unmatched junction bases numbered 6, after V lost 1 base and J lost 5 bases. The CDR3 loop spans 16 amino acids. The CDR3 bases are TGCGCCAGCAGCCAAGGATATCTAGCGGGAGGCGAGACCCAGTACTTC. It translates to CASSQGYLAGGETQYF.

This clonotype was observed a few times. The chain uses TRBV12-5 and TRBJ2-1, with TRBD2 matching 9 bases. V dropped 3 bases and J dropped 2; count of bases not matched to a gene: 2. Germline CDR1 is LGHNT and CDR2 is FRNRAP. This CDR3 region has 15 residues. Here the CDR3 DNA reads TGTGCTAGTGGTTTAAGCGGGGGGACCTACAATGAGCAGTTCTTC. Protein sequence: CASGLSGGTYNEQFF.

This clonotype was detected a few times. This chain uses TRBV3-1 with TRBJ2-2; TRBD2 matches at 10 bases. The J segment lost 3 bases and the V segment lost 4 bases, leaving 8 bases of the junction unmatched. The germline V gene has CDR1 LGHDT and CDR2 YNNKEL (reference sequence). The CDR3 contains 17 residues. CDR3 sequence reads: CASSLAGGREYTGELFF. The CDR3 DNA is TGTGCCAGCAGCCTAGCGGGAGGACGGGAGTACACCGGGGAGCTGTTTTTT.

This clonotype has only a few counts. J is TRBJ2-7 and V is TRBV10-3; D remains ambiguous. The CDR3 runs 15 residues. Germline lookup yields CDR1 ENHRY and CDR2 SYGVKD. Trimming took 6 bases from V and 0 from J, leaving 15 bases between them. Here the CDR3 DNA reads TGTGCCATCAGCAAGAGTTTTGGGCCCTCCTACGAGCAGTACTTC. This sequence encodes CAISKSFGPSYEQYF.

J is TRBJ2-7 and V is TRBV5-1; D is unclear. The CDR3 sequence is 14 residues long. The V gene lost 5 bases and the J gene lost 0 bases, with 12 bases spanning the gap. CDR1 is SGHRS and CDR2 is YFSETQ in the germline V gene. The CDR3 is CASSEQDPSYEQYF. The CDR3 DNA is TGCGCCAGCAGTGAGCAGGATCCCTCCTACGAGCAGTACTTC.